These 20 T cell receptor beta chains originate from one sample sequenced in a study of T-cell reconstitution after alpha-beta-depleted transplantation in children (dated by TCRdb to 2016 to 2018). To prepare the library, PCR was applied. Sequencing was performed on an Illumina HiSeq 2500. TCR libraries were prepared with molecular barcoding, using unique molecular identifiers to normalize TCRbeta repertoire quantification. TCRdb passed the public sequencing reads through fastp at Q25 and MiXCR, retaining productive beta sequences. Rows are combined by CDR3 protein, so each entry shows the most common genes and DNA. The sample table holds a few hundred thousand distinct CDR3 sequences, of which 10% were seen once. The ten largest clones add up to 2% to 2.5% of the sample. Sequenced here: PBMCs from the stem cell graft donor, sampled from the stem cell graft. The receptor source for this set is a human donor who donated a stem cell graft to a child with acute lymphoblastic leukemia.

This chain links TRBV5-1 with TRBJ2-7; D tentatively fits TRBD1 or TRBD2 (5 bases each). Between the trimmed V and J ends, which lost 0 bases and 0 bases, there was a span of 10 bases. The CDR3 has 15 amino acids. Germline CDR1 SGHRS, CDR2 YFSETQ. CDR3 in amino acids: CASSLVLGTSYEQYF. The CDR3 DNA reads TGCGCCAGCAGCTTGGTTCTGGGGACCTCCTACGAGCAGTACTTC.

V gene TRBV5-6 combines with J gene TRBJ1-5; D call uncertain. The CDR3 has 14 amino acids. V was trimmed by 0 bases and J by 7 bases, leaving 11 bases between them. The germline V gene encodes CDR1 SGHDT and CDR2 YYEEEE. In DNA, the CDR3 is TGTGCCAGCAGCTTGGGAAACAGCTACCAGCCCCAGCATTTT. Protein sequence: CASSLGNSYQPQHF.

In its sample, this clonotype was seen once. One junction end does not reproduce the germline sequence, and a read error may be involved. CDR3 bases: TGTGTCAGCAGCGTCGACCAAGGGACAGATTACGAGCAGTACTTC. Amino acid sequence: CVSSVDQGTDYEQYF. V is TRBV9 and J is TRBJ2-7, with TRBD1 identical over 7 bases. CDR3 length: 15 amino acids. The germline CDR1 and CDR2 sequences are SGDLS and YYNGEE.

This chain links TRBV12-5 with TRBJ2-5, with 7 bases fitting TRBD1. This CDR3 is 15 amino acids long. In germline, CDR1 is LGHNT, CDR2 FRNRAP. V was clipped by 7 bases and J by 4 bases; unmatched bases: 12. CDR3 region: CASVRDRLLLETQYF. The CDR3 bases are TGTGCTAGTGTCCGGGACAGACTACTTCTAGAGACCCAGTACTTC.

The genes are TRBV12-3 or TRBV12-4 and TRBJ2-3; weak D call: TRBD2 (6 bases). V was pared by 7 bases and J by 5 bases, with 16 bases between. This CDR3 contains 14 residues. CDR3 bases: TGTGCCAGCACTTCTGGGCTAGCGAAAGATACGCAGTATTTT. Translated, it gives CASTSGLAKDTQYF.

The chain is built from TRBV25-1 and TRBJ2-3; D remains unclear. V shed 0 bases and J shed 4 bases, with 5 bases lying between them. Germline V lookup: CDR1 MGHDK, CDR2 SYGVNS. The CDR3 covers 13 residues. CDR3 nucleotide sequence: TGTGCCAGCAGTGAATATCTCGCAGATACGCAGTATTTT. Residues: CASSEYLADTQYF.

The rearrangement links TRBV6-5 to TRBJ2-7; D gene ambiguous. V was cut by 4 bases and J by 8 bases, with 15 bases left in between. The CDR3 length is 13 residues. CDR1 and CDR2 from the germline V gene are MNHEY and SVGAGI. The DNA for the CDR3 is TGTGCCAGCAGTTCCCCGGCTTTGTTCCAGCAGTACTTC. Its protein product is CASSSPALFQQYF.

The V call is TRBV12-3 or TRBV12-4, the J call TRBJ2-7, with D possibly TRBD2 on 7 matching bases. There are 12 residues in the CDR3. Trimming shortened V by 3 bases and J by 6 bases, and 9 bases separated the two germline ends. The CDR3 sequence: CASSFGGPEQYF. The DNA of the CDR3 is TGTGCCAGCAGTTTCGGGGGGCCCGAGCAGTACTTC.

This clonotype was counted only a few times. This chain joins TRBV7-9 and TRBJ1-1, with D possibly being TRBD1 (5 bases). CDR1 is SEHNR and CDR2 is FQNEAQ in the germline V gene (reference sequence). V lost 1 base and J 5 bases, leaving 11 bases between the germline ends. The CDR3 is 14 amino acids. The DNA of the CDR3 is TGTGCCAGCAGCTTAGTGGGGGGTCTGACTGAAGCTTTCTTT. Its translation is CASSLVGGLTEAFF.

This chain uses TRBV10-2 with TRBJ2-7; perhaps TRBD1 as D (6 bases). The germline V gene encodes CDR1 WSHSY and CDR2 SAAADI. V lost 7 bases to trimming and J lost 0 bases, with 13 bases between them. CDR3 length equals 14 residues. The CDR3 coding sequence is TGCGCCAGCAAGGGGACAAGGAGCTCCTACGAGCAGTACTTC. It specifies CASKGTRSSYEQYF.

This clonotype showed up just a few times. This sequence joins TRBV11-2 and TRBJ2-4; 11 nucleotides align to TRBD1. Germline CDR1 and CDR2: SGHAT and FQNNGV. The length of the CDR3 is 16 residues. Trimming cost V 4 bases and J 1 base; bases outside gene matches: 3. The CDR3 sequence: CASSSRDRGAKNIQYF. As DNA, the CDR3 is TGTGCCAGCAGCTCCCGGGACAGGGGGGCCAAAAACATTCAGTACTTC.

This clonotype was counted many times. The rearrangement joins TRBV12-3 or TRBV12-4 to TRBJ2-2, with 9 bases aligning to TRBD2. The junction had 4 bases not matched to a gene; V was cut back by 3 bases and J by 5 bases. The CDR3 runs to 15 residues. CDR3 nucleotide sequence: TGTGCCAGCAGTTTTGGGACTAGCTATACCGGGGAGCTGTTTTTT. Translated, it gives CASSFGTSYTGELFF.

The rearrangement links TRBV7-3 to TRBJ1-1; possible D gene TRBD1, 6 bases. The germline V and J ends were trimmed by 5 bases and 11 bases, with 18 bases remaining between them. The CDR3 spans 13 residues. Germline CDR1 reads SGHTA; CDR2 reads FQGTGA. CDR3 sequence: CASSPRQAGPAFF. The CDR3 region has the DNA TGTGCCAGCAGCCCAAGACAGGCAGGGCCGGCTTTCTTT.

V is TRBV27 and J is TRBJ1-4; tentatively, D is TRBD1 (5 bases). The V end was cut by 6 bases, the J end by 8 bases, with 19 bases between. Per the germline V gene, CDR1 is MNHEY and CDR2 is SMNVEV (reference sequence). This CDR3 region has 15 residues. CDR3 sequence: CASSLVGTAGEKLFF. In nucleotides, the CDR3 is TGTGCCAGCAGCCTAGTGGGGACCGCAGGGGAAAAACTGTTTTTT.

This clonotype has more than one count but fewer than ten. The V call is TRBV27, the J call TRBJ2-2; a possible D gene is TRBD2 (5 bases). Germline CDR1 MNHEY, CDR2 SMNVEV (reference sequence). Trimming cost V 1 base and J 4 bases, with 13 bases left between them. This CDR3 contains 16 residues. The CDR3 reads CASSLYRTGSTGELFF. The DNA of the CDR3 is TGTGCCAGCAGTTTATATCGGACGGGATCCACCGGGGAGCTGTTTTTT.

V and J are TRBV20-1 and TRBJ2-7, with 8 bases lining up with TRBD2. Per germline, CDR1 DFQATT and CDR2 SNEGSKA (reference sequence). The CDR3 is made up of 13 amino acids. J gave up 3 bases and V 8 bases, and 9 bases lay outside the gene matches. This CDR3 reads CSSGSAPGYEQYF. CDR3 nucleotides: TGCAGTAGCGGGAGCGCTCCCGGCTACGAGCAGTACTTC.

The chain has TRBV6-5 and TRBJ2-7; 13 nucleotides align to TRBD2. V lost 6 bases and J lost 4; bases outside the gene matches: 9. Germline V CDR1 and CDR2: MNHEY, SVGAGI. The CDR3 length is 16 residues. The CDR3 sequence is CASSRTTSGRGYEQYF. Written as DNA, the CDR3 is TGTGCCAGCAGCCGAACTACTAGCGGGAGGGGGTACGAGCAGTACTTC.

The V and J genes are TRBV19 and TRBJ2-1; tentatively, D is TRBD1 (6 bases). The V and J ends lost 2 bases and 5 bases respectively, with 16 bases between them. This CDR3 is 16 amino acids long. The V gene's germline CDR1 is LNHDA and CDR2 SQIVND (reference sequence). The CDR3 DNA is TGTGCCAGTAGTATACCAGGGGTTCGGGTCAACAATGAGCAGTTCTTC. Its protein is CASSIPGVRVNNEQFF. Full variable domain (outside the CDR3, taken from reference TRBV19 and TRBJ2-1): DGGITQSPKYLFRKEGQNVTLSCEQNLNHDAMYWYRQDPGQGLRLIYYSQIVNDFQKGDIAEGYSVSREKKESFPLTVTSAQKNPTAFYLCASSIPGVRVNNEQFFGPGTRLTVL.

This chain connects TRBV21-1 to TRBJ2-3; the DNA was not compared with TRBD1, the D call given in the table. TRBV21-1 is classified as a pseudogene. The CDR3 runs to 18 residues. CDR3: CASSKRDQGEWDTDTQYF. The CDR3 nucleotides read TGTGCCAGCAGCAAACGCGACCAGGGGGAATGGGACACAGATACGCAGTATTTT.

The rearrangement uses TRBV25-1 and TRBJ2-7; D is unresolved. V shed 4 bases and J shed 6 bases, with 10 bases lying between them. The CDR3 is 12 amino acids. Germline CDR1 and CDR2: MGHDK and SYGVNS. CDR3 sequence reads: CASSVPVGEQYF. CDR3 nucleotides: TGTGCCAGCAGTGTCCCGGTGGGCGAGCAGTACTTC.